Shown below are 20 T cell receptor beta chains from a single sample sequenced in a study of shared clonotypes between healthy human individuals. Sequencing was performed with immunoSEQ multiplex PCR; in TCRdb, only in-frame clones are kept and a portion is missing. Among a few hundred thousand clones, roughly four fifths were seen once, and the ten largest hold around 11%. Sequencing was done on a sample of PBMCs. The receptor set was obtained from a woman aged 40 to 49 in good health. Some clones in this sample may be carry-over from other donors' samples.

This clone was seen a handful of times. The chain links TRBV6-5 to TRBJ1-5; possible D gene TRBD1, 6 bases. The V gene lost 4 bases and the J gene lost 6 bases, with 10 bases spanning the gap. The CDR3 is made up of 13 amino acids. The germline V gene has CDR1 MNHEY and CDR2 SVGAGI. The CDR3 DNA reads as TGTGCCAGCAGTTCAAACAGGGTTCAGCCCCAGCATTTT. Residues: CASSSNRVQPQHF.

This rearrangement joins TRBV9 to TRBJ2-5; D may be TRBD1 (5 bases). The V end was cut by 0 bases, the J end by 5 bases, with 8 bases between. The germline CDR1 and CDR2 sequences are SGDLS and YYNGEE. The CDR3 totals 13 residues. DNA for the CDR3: TGTGCCAGCAGCGTAGGTCAGGGTGAGACCCAGTACTTC. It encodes CASSVGQGETQYF.

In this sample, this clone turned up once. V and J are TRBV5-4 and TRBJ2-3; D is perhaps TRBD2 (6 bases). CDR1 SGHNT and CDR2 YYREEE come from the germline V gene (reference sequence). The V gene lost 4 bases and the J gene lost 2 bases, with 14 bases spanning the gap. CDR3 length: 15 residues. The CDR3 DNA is TGTGCCAGCAGCGGTGTTTTGCGGGACACAGATACGCAGTATTTT. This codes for CASSGVLRDTDTQYF.

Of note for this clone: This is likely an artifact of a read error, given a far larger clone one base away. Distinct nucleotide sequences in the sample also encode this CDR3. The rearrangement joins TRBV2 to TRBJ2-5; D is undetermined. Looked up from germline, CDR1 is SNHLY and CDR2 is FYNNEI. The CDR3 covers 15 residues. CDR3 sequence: CASSEYGQNQETQYF. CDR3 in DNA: TGTGCCAGCAGTGAATATGGGCAGAACCAAGAAACCCAGTACTTC.

The CDR3 loop reads CATRGDSQATEAFF. Written as DNA, the CDR3 is TGCGCCACGAGAGGGGACAGCCAGGCCACTGAAGCTTTCTTT. The chain combines TRBV10-2 with TRBJ1-1; 7 bases fit TRBD1. V gave up 10 bases and J gave up 4 bases; unmatched junction bases: 12. In germline, CDR1 is WSHSY, CDR2 SAAADI. CDR3 size: 14 residues.

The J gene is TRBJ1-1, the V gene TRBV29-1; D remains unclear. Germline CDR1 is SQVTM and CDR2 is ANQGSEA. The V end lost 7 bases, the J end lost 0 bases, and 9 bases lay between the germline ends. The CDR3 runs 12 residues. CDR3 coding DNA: TGCAGCGGGAACATGATGAACACTGAAGCTTTCTTT. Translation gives CSGNMMNTEAFF.

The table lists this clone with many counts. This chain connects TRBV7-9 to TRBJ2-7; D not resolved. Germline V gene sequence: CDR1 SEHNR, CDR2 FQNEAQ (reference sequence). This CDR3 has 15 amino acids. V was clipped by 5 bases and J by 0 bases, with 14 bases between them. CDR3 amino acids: CASSPSRQSSYEQYF. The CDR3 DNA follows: TGTGCCAGCAGCCCCTCCCGGCAGAGCTCCTACGAGCAGTACTTC.

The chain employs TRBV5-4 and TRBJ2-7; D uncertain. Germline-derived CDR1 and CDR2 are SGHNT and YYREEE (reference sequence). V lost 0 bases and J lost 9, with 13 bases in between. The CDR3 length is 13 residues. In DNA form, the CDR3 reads TGTGCCAGCAGCTTGGCGGAGCGAACGGTGCAGTACTTC. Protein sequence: CASSLAERTVQYF.

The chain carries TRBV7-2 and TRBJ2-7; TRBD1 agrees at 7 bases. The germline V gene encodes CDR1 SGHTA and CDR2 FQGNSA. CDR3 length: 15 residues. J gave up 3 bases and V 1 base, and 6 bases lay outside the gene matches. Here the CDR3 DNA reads TGTGCCAGCAGCTTAGACGCAGGGGGTAACTACGAGCAGTACTTC. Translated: CASSLDAGGNYEQYF.

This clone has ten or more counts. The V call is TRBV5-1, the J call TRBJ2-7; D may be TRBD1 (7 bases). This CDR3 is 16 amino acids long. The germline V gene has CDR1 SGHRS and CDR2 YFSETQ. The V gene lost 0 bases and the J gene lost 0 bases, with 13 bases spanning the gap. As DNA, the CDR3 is TGCGCCAGCAGCTTGGCCCAGGGGGGAACCTCCTACGAGCAGTACTTC. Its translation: CASSLAQGGTSYEQYF.

CDR3 bases: TGTGCCAGCAGCTTGAGACAGGGGGAAGGGGAGACCCAGTACTTC. Amino acids: CASSLRQGEGETQYF. The chain carries TRBV5-4 and TRBJ2-5, with 9 bases fitting TRBD1. This CDR3 has 15 residues. Per the germline V gene, CDR1 is SGHNT and CDR2 is YYREEE (reference sequence). V lost 1 base to trimming and J lost 5 bases; unmatched junction nucleotides: 6.

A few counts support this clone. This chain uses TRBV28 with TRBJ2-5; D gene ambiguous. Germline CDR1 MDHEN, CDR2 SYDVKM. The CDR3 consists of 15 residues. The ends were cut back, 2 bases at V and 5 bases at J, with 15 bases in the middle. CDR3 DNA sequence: TGTGCCAGCAGTTTAGGGCTGATGGCGAGCGAGACCCAGTACTTC. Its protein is CASSLGLMASETQYF.

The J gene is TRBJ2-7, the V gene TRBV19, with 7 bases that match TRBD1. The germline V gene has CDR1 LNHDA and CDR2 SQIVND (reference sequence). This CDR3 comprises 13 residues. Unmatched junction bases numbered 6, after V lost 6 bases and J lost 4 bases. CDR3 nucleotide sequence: TGTGCCAGTAGAAGGGGACAGTTATACGAGCAGTACTTC. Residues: CASRRGQLYEQYF.

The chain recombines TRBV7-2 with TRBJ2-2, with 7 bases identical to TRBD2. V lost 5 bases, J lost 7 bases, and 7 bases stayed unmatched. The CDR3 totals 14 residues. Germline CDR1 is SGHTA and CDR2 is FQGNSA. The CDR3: CASSPPGLYGELFF. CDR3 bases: TGTGCCAGCAGCCCCCCGGGACTATACGGGGAGCTGTTTTTT.

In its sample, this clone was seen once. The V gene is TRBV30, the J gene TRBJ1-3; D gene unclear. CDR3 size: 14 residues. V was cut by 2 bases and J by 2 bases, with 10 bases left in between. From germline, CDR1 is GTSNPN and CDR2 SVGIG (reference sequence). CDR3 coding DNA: TGTGCCTGGAGTCCCGGGCGTACTGGAAACACCATATATTTT. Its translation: CAWSPGRTGNTIYF.

CDR3: CATSRDFSGANEQFF. CDR3 sequence (DNA): TGTGCCACCAGCAGAGATTTTAGCGGGGCAAATGAGCAGTTCTTC. This sequence joins TRBV15 and TRBJ2-1; 8 nucleotides agree with TRBD2. V was clipped by 0 bases and J by 7 bases; unmatched bases: 5. There are 15 residues in the CDR3. Germline values: CDR1 LNHNV, CDR2 YYDKDF (reference sequence).

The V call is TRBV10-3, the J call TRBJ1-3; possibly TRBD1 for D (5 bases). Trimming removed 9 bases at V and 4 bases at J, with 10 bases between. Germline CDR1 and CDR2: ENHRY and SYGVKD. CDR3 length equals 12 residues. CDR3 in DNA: TGTGCCATGGACATTGGAGGAAACACCATATATTTT. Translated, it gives CAMDIGGNTIYF.

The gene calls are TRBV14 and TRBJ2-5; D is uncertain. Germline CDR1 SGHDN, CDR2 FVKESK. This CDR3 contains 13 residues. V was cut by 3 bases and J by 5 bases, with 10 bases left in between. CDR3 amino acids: CASSHYRLETQYF. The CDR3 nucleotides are TGTGCCAGCAGCCATTACCGGCTTGAGACCCAGTACTTC.

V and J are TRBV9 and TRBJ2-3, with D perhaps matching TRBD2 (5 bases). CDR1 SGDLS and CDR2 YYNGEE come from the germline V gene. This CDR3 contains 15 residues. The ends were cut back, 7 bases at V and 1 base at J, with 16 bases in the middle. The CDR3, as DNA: TGTGCCAGCGGCCCTCGATCAGCGGGCACAGATACGCAGTATTTT. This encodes CASGPRSAGTDTQYF.

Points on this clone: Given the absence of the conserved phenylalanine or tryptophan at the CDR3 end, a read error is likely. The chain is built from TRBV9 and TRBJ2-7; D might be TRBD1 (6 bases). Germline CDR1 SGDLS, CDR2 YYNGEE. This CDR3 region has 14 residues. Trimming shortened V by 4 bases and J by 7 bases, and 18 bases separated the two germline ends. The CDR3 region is CASSSSQGSREQYL. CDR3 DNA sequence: TGTGCCAGCAGCTCCAGCCAGGGGTCGAGGGAGCAGTACCTC.